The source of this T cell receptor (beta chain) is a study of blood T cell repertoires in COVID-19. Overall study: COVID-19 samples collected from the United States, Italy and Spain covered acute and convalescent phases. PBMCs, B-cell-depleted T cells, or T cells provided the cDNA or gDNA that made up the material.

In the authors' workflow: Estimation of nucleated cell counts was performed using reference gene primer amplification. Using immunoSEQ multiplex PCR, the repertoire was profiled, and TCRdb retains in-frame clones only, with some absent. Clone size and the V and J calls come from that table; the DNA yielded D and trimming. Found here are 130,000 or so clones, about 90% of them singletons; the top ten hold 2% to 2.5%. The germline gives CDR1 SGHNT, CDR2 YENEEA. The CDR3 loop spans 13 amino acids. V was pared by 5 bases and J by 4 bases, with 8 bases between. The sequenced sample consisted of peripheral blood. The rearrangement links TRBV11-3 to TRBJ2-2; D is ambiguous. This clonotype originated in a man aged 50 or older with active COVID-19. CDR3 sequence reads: CASSPVSTGELFF. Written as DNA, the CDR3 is TGTGCCAGCAGCCCGGTTTCCACCGGGGAGCTGTTTTTT.